These 21 T cell receptor beta chains share one sample of origin, sequenced in a study of cytomegalovirus exposure and HLA in healthy donors. Primers for the PCR totalled 60 Vbeta and 13 Jbeta. Here immunoSEQ multiplex PCR was the method, and the copy in TCRdb shows in-frame clones only, minus some. The sample contains around 220,000 clones, roughly 85% of which appear only once. The material sequenced was PBMCs. The receptors stem from a man aged 18 to 30 in good health and CMV-seronegative.

This clone was seen just once. The V call is TRBV11-3, the J call TRBJ1-1, with TRBD1 as a possible D gene (5 bases). V was shortened by 4 bases and J by 3 bases, with 15 bases between the two germline ends. Per germline, CDR1 SGHNT and CDR2 YENEEA. The CDR3 is 15 amino acids. The CDR3 DNA reads as TGTGCCAGCAGCTGGAAGGGGATTATGGACACTGAAGCTTTCTTT. Amino acid sequence: CASSWKGIMDTEAFF. The variable domain in full, completed from reference TRBV11-3 and TRBJ1-1, reads EAGVVQSPRYKIIEKKQPVAFWCNPISGHNTLYWYLQNLGQGPELLIRYENEEAVDDSQLPKDRFSAERLKGVDSTLKIQPAELGDSAVYLCASSWKGIMDTEAFFGQGTRLTVV.

With respect to this clone: Other DNA sequences within the sample encode an identical CDR3. V usage is TRBV5-6 and J usage is TRBJ2-1; 7 bases agree with TRBD2. CDR3 length: 15 residues. Germline assignment: CDR1 SGHDT and CDR2 YYEEEE. With 0 bases clipped from V and 4 bases from J, the junction kept 4 bases outside the gene matches. The CDR3 is CASSLGLAEYNEQFF. CDR3 sequence (DNA): TGTGCCAGCAGCTTGGGACTAGCCGAGTACAATGAGCAGTTCTTC.

The V call is TRBV30, the J call TRBJ2-1; 15 bases align to TRBD2. Looked up from germline, CDR1 is GTSNPN and CDR2 is SVGIG (reference sequence). Trimming took 2 bases from V and 10 from J; bases not matched to a gene: 12. This CDR3 contains 17 residues. The CDR3 DNA follows: TGTGCCTGGAGTCGCGCGAGGACTAGCGGGAGGGCCGGGGAGCAGTTCTTC. Translation gives CAWSRARTSGRAGEQFF.

The chain recombines TRBV9 with TRBJ1-2, with TRBD1 as a possible D gene (5 bases). V was pared by 1 base and J by 4 bases, with 32 bases between. Germline CDR1 and CDR2: SGDLS and YYNGEE. The CDR3 has 21 amino acids. The CDR3 region is CASSVTRVHGPLSSLLYGYTF. For the CDR3, the DNA is TGTGCCAGCAGCGTAACCAGGGTGCACGGCCCATTATCCTCTCTTCTCTATGGCTACACCTTC.

The chain combines TRBV7-2 with TRBJ1-2, with TRBD1 identical over 8 bases. The CDR3 spans 15 residues. Germline V gene sequence: CDR1 SGHTA, CDR2 FQGNSA. The junction had 9 bases not matched to a gene; V was cut back by 5 bases and J by 4 bases. CDR3 sequence reads: CASSPQTGDGYGYTF. CDR3 DNA: TGTGCCAGCAGCCCCCAGACAGGGGATGGCTATGGCTACACCTTC.

This clone came up once. The CDR3 nucleotides are TGTGCCAGCTTAAGGACAGGGAATATGAACACTGAAGCTTTCTTT. Translation gives CASLRTGNMNTEAFF. This rearrangement joins TRBV18 to TRBJ1-1, with 8 bases identical to TRBD1. Trimming took 7 bases from V and 0 from J; bases not matched to a gene: 7. The CDR3 length is 15 residues. In germline, CDR1 is KGHSH, CDR2 LQKENI. The complete variable domain, with remaining parts taken from reference TRBV18 and TRBJ1-1, reads NAGVMQNPRHLVRRRGQEARLRCSPMKGHSHVYWYRQLPEEGLKFMVYLQKENIIDESGMPKERFSAEFPKEGPSILRIQQVVRGDSAAYFCASLRTGNMNTEAFFGQGTRLTVV.

This chain connects TRBV19 to TRBJ2-6; D is unclear. CDR3 length: 14 amino acids. Germline CDR1 reads LNHDA; CDR2 reads SQIVND (reference sequence). Trimming removed 2 bases from V and 4 bases from J, with 6 bases in between. The CDR3 sequence is CASSIRAGANVLTF. In DNA, the CDR3 is TGTGCCAGTAGTATACGCGCCGGGGCCAACGTCCTGACTTTC.

The table lists this clone with a count of one. The V and J genes are TRBV7-3 and TRBJ2-7, with TRBD2 matching 11 bases. Germline lookup yields CDR1 SGHTA and CDR2 FQGTGA. The CDR3 covers 16 residues. V shed 2 bases and J 5 bases; nucleotides not matched to a gene: 8. The CDR3 loop is CASSLEVSGRANEQYF. CDR3 DNA sequence: TGTGCCAGCAGCTTAGAAGTTAGCGGGAGGGCCAACGAGCAGTACTTC.

V is TRBV28 and J is TRBJ1-4, with D possibly matching TRBD1 (6 bases). Trimming took 5 bases from V and 7 from J, leaving 20 bases between them. CDR1 MDHEN and CDR2 SYDVKM come from the germline V gene. CDR3 length: 16 amino acids. As DNA, the CDR3 is TGTGCCAGCAGTGCGGGGGCAGGGTCAGTGACTGAAAAACTGTTTTTT. It yields the protein CASSAGAGSVTEKLFF.

This chain uses TRBV5-4 with TRBJ2-3; 8 bases align to TRBD2. The CDR3 runs to 17 residues. The V segment lost 0 bases and the J segment 0 bases; nucleotides outside the gene matches: 6. Germline V CDR1 and CDR2: SGHNT, YYREEE (reference sequence). CDR3 sequence reads: CASSLARAGDSTDTQYF. The CDR3 DNA is TGTGCCAGCAGCTTGGCCAGAGCGGGGGACAGCACAGATACGCAGTATTTT.

The chain carries TRBV28 and TRBJ1-1; D remains unclear. The V gene lost 2 bases and the J gene lost 10 bases, with 20 bases spanning the gap. In germline, CDR1 is MDHEN, CDR2 SYDVKM. The CDR3 is 15 residues long. The CDR3 spells CASSLIVPGQTGAFF. The CDR3 DNA follows: TGTGCCAGCAGTTTAATTGTTCCCGGCCAGACGGGAGCTTTCTTT.

This chain links TRBV11-3 with TRBJ2-7; TRBD1 agrees at 8 bases. CDR1 and CDR2 from the germline V gene are SGHNT and YENEEA. V lost 8 bases to trimming and J lost 6 bases; unmatched junction nucleotides: 6. The CDR3 contains 12 residues. This CDR3 reads CASSDRVSEQYF. The CDR3 nucleotides are TGTGCCAGCTCGGACAGGGTAAGCGAGCAGTACTTC.

The sample holds one count of this clone. V usage is TRBV5-3 and J usage is TRBJ1-3; D gene uncertain. TRBV5-3 is classed as an ORF, of uncertain function. Trimming pared 0 bases from V and 0 bases from J, leaving 7 bases between. CDR3 length: 15 residues. DNA for the CDR3: TGTGCCAGAAGCTTGGGAGGTGACTCTGGAAACACCATATATTTT. Its translation: CARSLGGDSGNTIYF.

Details on this clone: Compared with germline, one end of the junction differs, possibly owing to a read error. Additional DNA sequences in this sample encode the identical CDR3. CDR3 protein: CASSGDRYNSPLHF. The CDR3 DNA reads TGTGCCAGTAGTGGTGACAGGTATAATTCACCCCTCCACTTT. This rearrangement joins TRBV25-1 to TRBJ1-6; maybe TRBD1 (6 bases). The CDR3 length is 14 residues. Germline CDR1 and CDR2: MGHDK and SYGVNS.

The J gene is TRBJ2-2, the V gene TRBV12-5; D call uncertain. V lost 5 bases and J lost 2, with 3 bases in between. The CDR3 spans 12 residues. Germline V gene data show CDR1 as LGHNT and CDR2 as FRNRAP. The CDR3 sequence: CASGLNTGELFF. The DNA of the CDR3 is TGTGCTAGTGGTCTCAACACCGGGGAGCTGTTTTTT.

The V and J genes are TRBV2 and TRBJ2-2, with a weak D call TRBD2 (6 bases). V lost 11 bases to trimming and J lost 1 base, with 11 bases between them. The CDR3 extends over 13 amino acids. Germline CDR1 reads SNHLY; CDR2 reads FYNNEI. The CDR3 bases are TGTGCCGGGACTCCTATGAACACCGGGGAGCTGTTTTTT. Encoded protein: CAGTPMNTGELFF.

The CDR3 protein is CASSLKGEENAFF. For the CDR3, the DNA is TGTGCCAGCAGCTTGAAAGGGGAGGAGAACGCTTTCTTT. The chain uses TRBV5-4 and TRBJ1-1; D might be TRBD1 (5 bases). Trimming left V 1 base short and J 11 bases short, with 15 bases between. The CDR3 totals 13 residues. Germline assignment: CDR1 SGHNT and CDR2 YYREEE (reference sequence).

The V gene is TRBV20-1, the J gene TRBJ2-5, with D tentatively TRBD2 (5 bases). Germline CDR1 and CDR2: DFQATT and SNEGSKA (reference sequence). V lost 7 bases and J 0 bases, leaving 6 bases between the germline ends. This CDR3 is built from 11 residues. The CDR3 region has the DNA TGCAGTGTGGAGGACCAAGAGACCCAGTACTTC. This gives the protein CSVEDQETQYF.

The chain recombines TRBV28 with TRBJ2-7; D call uncertain. This CDR3 region has 16 residues. CDR1 is MDHEN, CDR2 SYDVKM, per germline. The V end lost 2 bases, the J end lost 4 bases, and 18 bases lay between the germline ends. Here the CDR3 DNA reads TGTGCCAGCAGTTTAGGCACCACACCCAACATTTACGAGCAGTACTTC. It translates to CASSLGTTPNIYEQYF.

The V gene is TRBV10-3, the J gene TRBJ2-1; the match to TRBD2 covers 12 bases. V lost 8 bases to trimming and J lost 5 bases; unmatched junction nucleotides: 4. Germline values: CDR1 ENHRY, CDR2 SYGVKD. CDR3 length: 14 residues. In DNA form, the CDR3 reads TGTGCCATCCGCCTAGCGGGAGGGAACAATGAGCAGTTCTTC. Protein product: CAIRLAGGNNEQFF.

The genes are TRBV4-2 and TRBJ2-3; 13 bases are a match to TRBD2. The V segment lost 4 bases and the J segment 6 bases; nucleotides outside the gene matches: 10. The CDR3 has 17 residues. The germline V gene encodes CDR1 LGHNA and CDR2 YNFKEQ. The CDR3 nucleotides read TGTGCCAGCAGCCCGGGACTAGCGGGAACCCTTGGCGATACGCAGTATTTT. As protein: CASSPGLAGTLGDTQYF.